These 18 T cell receptor beta chains were sequenced from one sample in a study of blood T cell repertoires in COVID-19. Profiling relied on immunoSEQ multiplex PCR, and the TCRdb table lists in-frame clones only, not all of them. The data show 70,000 or so clones, more than 90% seen once. Sequencing was carried out using peripheral blood. These receptors were collected from a man aged 45-65 years with acute or convalescent COVID-19.

In this sample, this clone turned up once. V usage is TRBV29-1 and J usage is TRBJ2-2; D is ambiguous. Trimming removed 5 bases at V and 6 bases at J, with 13 bases between. The CDR3 consists of 13 residues. Germline V gene sequence: CDR1 SQVTM, CDR2 ANQGSEA. The CDR3 reads CSVKMASAGELFF. As DNA, the CDR3 is TGCAGCGTTAAAATGGCGAGCGCCGGGGAGCTGTTTTTT.

V usage is TRBV11-2 and J usage is TRBJ2-1, with D unresolved. The CDR3 has 14 amino acids. CDR1 and CDR2 from the germline V gene are SGHAT and FQNNGV. Trimming pared 5 bases from V and 9 bases from J, leaving 17 bases between. The CDR3 DNA sequence: TGTGCCAGCAGCGAGAGGCCCGTTGCGAGTGAGCAGTTCTTC. Amino acids: CASSERPVASEQFF.

The chain joins TRBV10-3 to TRBJ1-2, with 7 positions matching TRBD1. Germline V gives CDR1 ENHRY, CDR2 SYGVKD. With 10 bases clipped from V and 4 bases from J, the junction kept 15 bases outside the gene matches. The CDR3 spans 15 residues. CDR3 region: CATSNIATGSYGYTF. Here the CDR3 DNA reads TGTGCCACCTCTAATATCGCGACAGGGAGCTATGGCTACACCTTC.

This clone was recorded once. The genes are TRBV28 and TRBJ2-7; TRBD2 matches 9 bases. The CDR3 has 14 amino acids. Germline V gene sequence: CDR1 MDHEN, CDR2 SYDVKM. V dropped 9 bases and J dropped 2; count of bases not matched to a gene: 8. The CDR3 sequence: CASYPAGGTYEQYF. The CDR3, as DNA: TGTGCCAGTTACCCAGCGGGGGGTACCTACGAGCAGTACTTC.

The chain has TRBV27 and TRBJ2-5; D possibly corresponds to TRBD1 (6 bases). This CDR3 comprises 14 residues. The V end lost 6 bases, the J end lost 0 bases, and 11 bases lay between the germline ends. Germline lookup yields CDR1 MNHEY and CDR2 SMNVEV (reference sequence). The CDR3 sequence is CASRNDRYQETQYF. Written as DNA, the CDR3 is TGTGCCAGCAGGAATGACAGGTACCAAGAGACCCAGTACTTC.

The rearrangement uses TRBV10-3 and TRBJ1-6; 8 positions agree with TRBD1. Germline V gene lookup returns CDR1 ENHRY and CDR2 SYGVKD. J gave up 7 bases and V 2 bases, and 7 bases lay outside the gene matches. CDR3 length: 16 residues. The CDR3 is CAISEIFGTGNSPLHF. The DNA for the CDR3 is TGTGCCATCAGTGAGATTTTCGGGACAGGCAATTCACCCCTCCACTTT.

The chain carries TRBV7-9 and TRBJ2-1, with a weak D call TRBD2 (6 bases). The V gene's germline CDR1 is SEHNR and CDR2 FQNEAQ (reference sequence). V was shortened by 5 bases and J by 5 bases, with 10 bases between the two germline ends. The CDR3 runs 13 residues. The CDR3 bases are TGTGCCAGCAGCCTTAGCGGTAACAATGAGCAGTTCTTC. Its translation is CASSLSGNNEQFF.

The chain joins TRBV5-1 to TRBJ1-1; D is uncertain. The CDR3 length is 13 residues. Trimming removed 4 bases from V and 0 bases from J, with 7 bases in between. The germline V gene encodes CDR1 SGHRS and CDR2 YFSETQ. This chain's CDR3 is CASSASVNTEAFF. In nucleotides, the CDR3 is TGCGCCAGCAGCGCCTCAGTGAACACTGAAGCTTTCTTT.

This clone appeared once. The chain has TRBV4-3 and TRBJ1-6; 10 nucleotides line up with TRBD1. The CDR3 sequence is 18 residues long. CDR1 LGHNA and CDR2 YSLEER come from the germline V gene. V dropped 2 bases and J dropped 13; count of bases not matched to a gene: 17. For the CDR3, the DNA is TGCGCCAGCAGCCAAATACTCCGGGACAGGGGACGCCGAATCCCCCTCCACTTT. Amino acid sequence: CASSQILRDRGRRIPLHF.

The rearrangement uses TRBV27 and TRBJ2-2; 7 positions match TRBD2. The germline CDR1 and CDR2 sequences are MNHEY and SMNVEV (reference sequence). The length of the CDR3 is 17 residues. V lost 2 bases to trimming and J lost 5 bases; unmatched junction nucleotides: 11. CDR3 nucleotide sequence: TGTGCCAGCAGTTTACTTCCTCGGGAGGATGATACCGGGGAGCTGTTTTTT. Amino acid sequence: CASSLLPREDDTGELFF.

This sequence joins TRBV7-6 and TRBJ2-1, with 8 positions matching TRBD2. Per the germline V gene, CDR1 is SGHVS and CDR2 is FNYEAQ. The CDR3 consists of 17 residues. V trimming: 1 base; J trimming: 10 bases; junction bases outside the gene matches: 15. CDR3 nucleotides: TGTGCCAGCAGCTTAGTCGTTGCGGGGGGTAATACAGGGGAGCAGTTCTTC. Translation gives CASSLVVAGGNTGEQFF.

This clone was picked up one time. The chain uses TRBV10-3 and TRBJ2-2, with 7 bases aligning to TRBD2. CDR1 is ENHRY and CDR2 is SYGVKD in the germline V gene. The CDR3 totals 18 residues. V lost 5 bases and J lost 1; bases outside the gene matches: 13. The CDR3 DNA reads as TGTGCCATCAGTAAGCAGCGGGGCGGGGCCCTGAACACCGGGGAGCTGTTTTTT. Protein sequence: CAISKQRGGALNTGELFF.

The V and J genes are TRBV11-1 and TRBJ2-3; 7 nucleotides match TRBD1. The V gene end was trimmed by 5 bases and the J gene end by 4 bases; junction bases not matched to a gene: 6. CDR3 length: 14 residues. Germline CDR1 and CDR2: SGHAT and FQDESV (reference sequence). The CDR3: CASSRDRSPDTQYF. Written as DNA, the CDR3 is TGTGCCAGCAGCAGGGACAGAAGCCCAGATACGCAGTATTTT.

The CDR3 DNA reads TGTGCCAGCTCACCACCTTATTTCGGACAGGGCTCACATGGCTACACCTTC. Encoded protein: CASSPPYFGQGSHGYTF. This rearrangement joins TRBV18 to TRBJ1-2; 8 bases fit TRBD1. V shed 0 bases and J 6 bases; nucleotides not matched to a gene: 12. This CDR3 comprises 17 residues. Per germline, CDR1 KGHSH and CDR2 LQKENI.

This sequence joins TRBV28 and TRBJ1-2; tentatively, D is TRBD1 (5 bases). This CDR3 comprises 14 residues. Germline assignment: CDR1 MDHEN and CDR2 SYDVKM. The V and J ends lost 2 bases and 4 bases respectively, with 11 bases between them. The CDR3 is CASSLGRGSYGYTF. CDR3 in DNA: TGTGCCAGCAGTTTAGGGAGGGGTAGCTATGGCTACACCTTC.

DNA for the CDR3: TGTGCCAGCAGCTTAGCGGGCGGATCAGGGTCTACGGGAAACACCATATATTTT. Amino acid sequence: CASSLAGGSGSTGNTIYF. The chain has TRBV7-8 and TRBJ1-3; tentative D call: TRBD1 (5 bases). V was cut by 0 bases and J by 4 bases, with 19 bases left in between. The length of the CDR3 is 18 residues. The germline gives CDR1 SGHVS, CDR2 FQNEAQ. Variable domain in full (rest from reference TRBV7-8 and TRBJ1-3): GAGVSQSPRYKVAKRGQDVALRCDPISGHVSLFWYQQALGQGPEFLTYFQNEAQLDKSGLPSDRFFAERPEGSVSTLKIQRTQQEDSAVYLCASSLAGGSGSTGNTIYFGEGSWLTVV.

This clone appeared once. The chain recombines TRBV5-8 with TRBJ2-1, with 9 bases identical to TRBD2. The CDR3 length is 17 residues. Germline V gene data show CDR1 as SGHTS and CDR2 as YDEGEE. Trimming took 0 bases from V and 2 from J; bases not matched to a gene: 6. The CDR3 DNA follows: TGTGCCAGCAGCTTGGAGCGGGAGGTCTGGGCCTACAATGAGCAGTTCTTC. Translated: CASSLEREVWAYNEQFF. Full variable domain (remainder filled in from reference TRBV5-8 and TRBJ2-1): EAGVTQSPTHLIKTRGQQATLRCSPISGHTSVYWYQQALGLGLQFLLWYDEGEERNRGNFPPRFSGRQFPNYSSELNVNALELEDSALYLCASSLEREVWAYNEQFFGPGTRLTVL.

This clone was observed once. This chain links TRBV9 with TRBJ2-1; possible D gene TRBD2, 5 bases. The CDR3 is 16 residues long. From germline, CDR1 is SGDLS and CDR2 YYNGEE. The ends were cut back, 0 bases at V and 4 bases at J, with 14 bases in the middle. CDR3 loop: CASSVVSSGLYNEQFF. DNA for the CDR3: TGTGCCAGCAGCGTAGTTTCGAGCGGACTTTACAATGAGCAGTTCTTC.